This T cell receptor beta chain is from a study of human versus mouse CDR3 diversity and MHC coevolution. Study-level information: Reportedly, immunoSEQ detects one in 200,000 T cells with minimized PCR bias.

Naive CD4 T cells were sorted as CD45RO-negative, CD62L-positive. Clones were read by immunoSEQ multiplex PCR, and TCRdb kept only the in-frame ones, dropping some. There are tens of thousands of clones in the sample; approximately 94% occur only once, and over 15% lies in the top ten. Looked up from germline, CDR1 is SGHNT and CDR2 is YENEEA. The V gene end was trimmed by 6 bases and the J gene end by 2 bases; junction bases not matched to a gene: 9. The CDR3 extends over 17 amino acids. This TCR was recovered from a person aged 55 to 75 in good health. This chain links TRBV11-3 with TRBJ2-2; 10 bases align to TRBD2. The sequenced sample consisted of naive CD4+ T cells from blood. Documented subset: CD45RO-negative CD62L-positive naive CD4 T cells. CDR3 in amino acids: CASSYAGTSVNTGELFF. In DNA form, the CDR3 reads TGTGCCAGCAGTTATGCCGGGACTAGCGTAAACACCGGGGAGCTGTTTTTT.